This TCR beta chain is from a study of regulatory T cells in long-lasting Graves disease. HTBI primers from iRepertoire and Arm-PCR of CDR3 regions yielded the TCR beta libraries. TCRdb re-analysed the multiplex PCR reads in MiXCR, keeping a single row per CDR3 protein. Of a few hundred thousand distinct CDR3 sequences listed, around 15% were seen once; the top ten hold less than 35%. The CDR3 sequence is 14 residues long. V shed 3 bases, J shed 0 bases, and the junction held 1 base outside the gene matches. Germline V gene sequence: CDR1 MDHEN, CDR2 SYDVKM. General study findings and limits: Repertoires from persistent disease leaned toward TRBV28, TRBJ1-2 and TRBJ2-5.

This clonotype was counted many times. What it binds is unknown. The time point here: newly diagnosed GD, antithyroid drugs for less than 3 months. RNA isolated from PBMCs was used to make the TCR library. From each patient, around 10 milliliters of peripheral blood was drawn and collected into an EDTA anticoagulant tube. These data also formed part of another study, on T cells in Graves' hyperthyroidism and ophthalmopathy.

This sequence was found in a man aged 35-49 years with Graves disease. Material: peripheral blood mononuclear cells (PBMCs), obtained at new diagnosis, from a patient treated with antithyroid drugs. The chain employs TRBV28 and TRBJ1-2, with 7 bases that match TRBD1. CDR3 DNA: TGTGCCAGCAGTTTCGGGACAGCTAACTATGGCTACACCTTC. Translating it yields CASSFGTANYGYTF.